Listed below are T cell receptor beta chains from one sample, sequenced in a study of shared T cell receptors in the human thymus. Some clones are missing from TCRdb's copy, which holds only in-frame ones; the method was immunoSEQ multiplex PCR. Of about 540,000 clones listed, approximately 80% are singletons. The same sample was also used in a study of human thymus T cells.

Sequencing was carried out using thymocytes. These receptors originate from a boy younger than two with a congenital heart defect. Each CDR3 is given with its conserved first and last residue. D genes are given only for firm matches.

cdr3_aa d_call v_call
CASSIDRAGATEAFF - TRBV19
CASSYKPGQGGTEAFF TRBD1 TRBV6-6
CAIRGREDQPQHF - TRBV10-3
CASSLGPVADTQYF - TRBV11-2
CSASANPEAFF - TRBV20-1
CASSPFRDRITDTQYF TRBD1 TRBV13
CASSLEGPGYEQYF - TRBV5-1
CASRQGTSSYNEQFF TRBD1 TRBV28
CSVEEGSKQYF - TRBV29-1
CASSLAQGENTEAFF TRBD1 TRBV5-1
CASSRDTSSGNTIYF - TRBV5-8
CAWGSWGQGYEQYF - TRBV30
CASSQGTGQYYEQYF TRBD1 TRBV4-2
CASSLGGPQETQYF - TRBV5-1
CASSLAGTSGYNEQFF TRBD2 TRBV7-9
CASSALALSSGRADPSTDTQYF TRBD2 TRBV7-3
CASSEVRGQGAVEAFF TRBD1 TRBV10-2
CATDGTGFACGYTF TRBD1 TRBV28
CASSVAEQGADTQYF - TRBV9
CASSFRLAGREQYF TRBD2 TRBV27
CASSHGGLAGGPSTGELFF TRBD2 TRBV4-3
CASRRTGEAYEQYF - TRBV10-1
CASSPGSTDTQYF - TRBV25-1
CASSRSGGVSNEQYF TRBD2 TRBV14
CASSLTRAFGRAEAFF - TRBV7-3
CASSQDLATSSSYEQYF TRBD2 TRBV4-3
CASSGSGPVTQYF - TRBV9
CASSRDRGHTGELFF TRBD1 TRBV19
CASSLRREAAGYEQYF - TRBV27
CASSESLTTGGNEQFF TRBD1 TRBV25-1
CASSSIDRLNTEAFF - TRBV6-5
CASSQETSGCYEQYF TRBD2 TRBV4-3
CSAGTEYEQYF TRBD1 TRBV20-1
CASSVPVTQYF - TRBV6-1
CASSSPGGKAYEQYF - TRBV5-5
CASRHRRGPSNQPQHF - TRBV4-3
CASSLRTSGGGWVSNEQFF TRBD2 TRBV7-9
CAWSVPDRGSDTEAFF TRBD1 TRBV30
CASSEKGRAFYEQYF TRBD2 TRBV2
CASRGRGYGYTF - TRBV19
CASSYPGNTEAFF - TRBV5-1
CSVGFEREHDNEQFF TRBD2 TRBV29-1
CASSEMRPPGVEAKNIQYF - TRBV6-1
CASSMGRGGTNTEAFF - TRBV19
CASSSLGNTGELFF - TRBV28
CASSEALQTGTHNEQFF - TRBV2
CAISERERGLQETQYF - TRBV10-3
CSVEAQNTEAFF - TRBV29-1
CASSVGLLAGEGYEQYF TRBD2 TRBV9
CATSDRDRAYF TRBD1 TRBV15
CASSPNEPSRGDTEAFF TRBD1 TRBV18
CASDSAYEQYF - TRBV7-3
CASRRTGGITEAFF TRBD1 TRBV6-4
CAWSPLGGPSNTGELFF - TRBV30